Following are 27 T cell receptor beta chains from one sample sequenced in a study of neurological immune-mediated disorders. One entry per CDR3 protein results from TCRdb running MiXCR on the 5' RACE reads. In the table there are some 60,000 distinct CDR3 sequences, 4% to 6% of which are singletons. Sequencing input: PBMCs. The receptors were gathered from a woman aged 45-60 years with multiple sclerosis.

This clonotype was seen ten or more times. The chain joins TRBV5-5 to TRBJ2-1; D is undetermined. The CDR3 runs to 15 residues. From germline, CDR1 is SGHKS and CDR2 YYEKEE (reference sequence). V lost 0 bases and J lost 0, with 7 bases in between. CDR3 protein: CASSLERSSYNEQFF. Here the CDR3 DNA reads TGTGCCAGCAGCTTGGAGCGAAGCTCCTACAATGAGCAGTTCTTC.

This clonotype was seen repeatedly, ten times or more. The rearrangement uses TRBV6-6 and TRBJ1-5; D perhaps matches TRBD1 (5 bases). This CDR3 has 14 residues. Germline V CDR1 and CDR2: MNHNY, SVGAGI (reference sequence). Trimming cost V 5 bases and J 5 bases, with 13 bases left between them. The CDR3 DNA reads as TGTGCCAGCAGTGACCAGACCAGGGATCAGCCCCAGCATTTT. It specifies CASSDQTRDQPQHF.

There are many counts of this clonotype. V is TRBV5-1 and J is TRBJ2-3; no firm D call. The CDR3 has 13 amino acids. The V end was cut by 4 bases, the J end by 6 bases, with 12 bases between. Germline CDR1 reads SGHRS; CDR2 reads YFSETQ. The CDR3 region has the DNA TGCGCCAGCAGCACTGATTGGGCGGATACGCAGTATTTT. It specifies CASSTDWADTQYF.

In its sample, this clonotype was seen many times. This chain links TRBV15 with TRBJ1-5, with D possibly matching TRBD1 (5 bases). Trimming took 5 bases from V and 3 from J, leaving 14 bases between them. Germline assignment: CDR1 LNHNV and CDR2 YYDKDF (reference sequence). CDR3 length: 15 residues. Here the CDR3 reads CATSGSPRANQPQHF. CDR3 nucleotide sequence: TGTGCCACCAGCGGCAGCCCCAGGGCCAATCAGCCCCAGCATTTT.

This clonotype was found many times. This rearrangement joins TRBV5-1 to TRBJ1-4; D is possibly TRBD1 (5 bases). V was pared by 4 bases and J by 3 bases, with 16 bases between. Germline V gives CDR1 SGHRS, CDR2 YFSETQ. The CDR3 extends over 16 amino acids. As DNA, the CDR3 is TGCGCCAGCAGCCCCCAACCGCAGGGATCTAATGAAAAACTGTTTTTT. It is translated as CASSPQPQGSNEKLFF.

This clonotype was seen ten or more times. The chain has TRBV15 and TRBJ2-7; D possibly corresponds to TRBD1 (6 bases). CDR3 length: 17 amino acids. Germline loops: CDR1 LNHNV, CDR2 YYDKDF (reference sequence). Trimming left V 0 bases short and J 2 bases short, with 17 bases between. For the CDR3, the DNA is TGTGCCACCAGCAGAGATAAGGCCCGACAGGTCCCCTACGAGCAGTACTTC. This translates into CATSRDKARQVPYEQYF.

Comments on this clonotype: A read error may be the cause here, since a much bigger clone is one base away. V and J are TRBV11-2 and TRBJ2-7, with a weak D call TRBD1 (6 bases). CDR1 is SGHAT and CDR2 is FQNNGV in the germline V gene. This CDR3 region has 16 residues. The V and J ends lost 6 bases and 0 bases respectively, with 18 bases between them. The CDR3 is CASSFWNRDISYEQYF. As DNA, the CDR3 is TGTGCCAGCAGTTTTTGGAACAGGGACATCTCCTACGAGCAGTACTTC.

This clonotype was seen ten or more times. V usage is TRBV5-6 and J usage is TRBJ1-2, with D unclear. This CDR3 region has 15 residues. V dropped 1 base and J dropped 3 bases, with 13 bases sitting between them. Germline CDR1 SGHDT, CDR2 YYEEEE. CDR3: CASSLNSLYDYGYTF. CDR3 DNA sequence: TGTGCCAGCAGCTTGAACTCCCTCTACGACTATGGCTACACCTTC.

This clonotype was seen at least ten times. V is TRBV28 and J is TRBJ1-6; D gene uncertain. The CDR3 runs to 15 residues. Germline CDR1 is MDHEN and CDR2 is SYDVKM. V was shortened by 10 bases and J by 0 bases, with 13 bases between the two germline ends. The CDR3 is CATFGLTSYNSPLHF. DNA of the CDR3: TGTGCCACCTTCGGATTAACCTCCTATAATTCACCCCTCCACTTT.

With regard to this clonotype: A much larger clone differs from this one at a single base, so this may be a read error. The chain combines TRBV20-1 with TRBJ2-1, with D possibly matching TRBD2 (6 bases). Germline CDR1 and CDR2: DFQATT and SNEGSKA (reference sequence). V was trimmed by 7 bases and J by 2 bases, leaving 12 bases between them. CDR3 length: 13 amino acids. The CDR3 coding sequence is TGCAGTGTTGGAGGGGAAACCTACAATGAGCAGTTCTTC. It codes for CSVGGETYNEQFF.

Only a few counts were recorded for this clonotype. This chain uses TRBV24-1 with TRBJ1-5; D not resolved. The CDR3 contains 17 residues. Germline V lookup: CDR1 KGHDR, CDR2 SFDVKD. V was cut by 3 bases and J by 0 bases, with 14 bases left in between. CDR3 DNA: TGTGCCACCAGTGATAAAGGGAGCATTAGTAGCAATCAGCCCCAGCATTTT. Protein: CATSDKGSISSNQPQHF.

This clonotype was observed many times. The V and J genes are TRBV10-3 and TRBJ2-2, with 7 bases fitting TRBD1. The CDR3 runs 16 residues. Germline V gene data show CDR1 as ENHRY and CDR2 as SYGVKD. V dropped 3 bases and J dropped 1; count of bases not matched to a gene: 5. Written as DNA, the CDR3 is TGTGCCATCAGTGACCCCGGGACAGTGAACACCGGGGAGCTGTTTTTT. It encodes CAISDPGTVNTGELFF.

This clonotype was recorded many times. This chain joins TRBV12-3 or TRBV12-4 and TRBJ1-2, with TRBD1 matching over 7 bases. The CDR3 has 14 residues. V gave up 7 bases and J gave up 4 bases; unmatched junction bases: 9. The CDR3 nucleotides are TGTGCCAGCAATTCGGGACAGCTTCCCTATGGCTACACCTTC. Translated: CASNSGQLPYGYTF.

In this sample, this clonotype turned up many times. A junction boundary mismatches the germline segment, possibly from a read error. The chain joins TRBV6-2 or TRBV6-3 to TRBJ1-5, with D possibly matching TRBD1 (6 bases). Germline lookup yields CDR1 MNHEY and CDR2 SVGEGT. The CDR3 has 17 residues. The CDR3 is CASSYSRGAMGNQPQNF. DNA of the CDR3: TGTGCCAGCAGTTACTCCCGGGGGGCAATGGGCAATCAGCCCCAGAATTTT.

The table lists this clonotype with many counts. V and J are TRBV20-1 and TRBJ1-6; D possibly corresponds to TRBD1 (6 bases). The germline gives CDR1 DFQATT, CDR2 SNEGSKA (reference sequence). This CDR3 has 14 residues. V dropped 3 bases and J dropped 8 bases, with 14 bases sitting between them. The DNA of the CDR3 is TGCAGTGCTAGGGACCAGGGGACTGATTCACCCCTCCACTTT. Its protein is CSARDQGTDSPLHF.

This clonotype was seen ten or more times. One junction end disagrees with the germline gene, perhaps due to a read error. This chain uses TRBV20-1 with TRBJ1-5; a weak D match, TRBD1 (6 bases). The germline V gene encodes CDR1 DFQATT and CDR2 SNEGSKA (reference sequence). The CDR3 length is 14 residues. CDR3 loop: CSARTGYSNQPQNF. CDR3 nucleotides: TGCAGTGCTAGGACAGGTTATAGCAATCAGCCCCAGAATTTT.

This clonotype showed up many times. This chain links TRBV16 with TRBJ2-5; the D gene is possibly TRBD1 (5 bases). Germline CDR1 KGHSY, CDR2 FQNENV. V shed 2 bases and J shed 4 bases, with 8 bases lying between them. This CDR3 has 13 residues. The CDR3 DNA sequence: TGTGCCAGCAGCCAACTCCAGGGAGAGACCCAGTACTTC. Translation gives CASSQLQGETQYF. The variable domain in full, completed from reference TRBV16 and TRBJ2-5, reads GEEVAQTPKHLVRGEGQKAKLYCAPIKGHSYVFWYQQVLKNEFKFLISFQNENVFDETGMPKERFSAKCLPNSPCSLEIQATKLEDSAVYFCASSQLQGETQYFGPGTRLLVL.

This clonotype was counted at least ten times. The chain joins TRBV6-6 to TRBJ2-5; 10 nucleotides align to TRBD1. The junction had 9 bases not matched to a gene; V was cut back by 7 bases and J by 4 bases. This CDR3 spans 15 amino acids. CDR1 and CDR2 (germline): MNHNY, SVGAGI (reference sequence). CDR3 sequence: CASNRDRGLAETQYF. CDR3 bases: TGTGCCAGCAACCGGGACAGGGGCTTGGCAGAGACCCAGTACTTC.

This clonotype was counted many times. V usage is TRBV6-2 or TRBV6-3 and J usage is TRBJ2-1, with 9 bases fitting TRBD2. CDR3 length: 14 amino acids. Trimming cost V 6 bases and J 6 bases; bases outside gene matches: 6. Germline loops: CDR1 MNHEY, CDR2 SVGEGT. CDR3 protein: CASSLSGGTNEQFF. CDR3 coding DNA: TGTGCCAGCAGCCTAAGCGGGGGGACCAATGAGCAGTTCTTC.

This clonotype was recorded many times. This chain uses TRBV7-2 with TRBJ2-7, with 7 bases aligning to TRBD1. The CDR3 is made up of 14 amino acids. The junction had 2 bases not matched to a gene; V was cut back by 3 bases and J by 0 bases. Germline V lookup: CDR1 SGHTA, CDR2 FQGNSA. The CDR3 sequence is CASSFDRASYEQYF. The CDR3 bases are TGTGCCAGCAGCTTCGACAGGGCCTCCTACGAGCAGTACTTC. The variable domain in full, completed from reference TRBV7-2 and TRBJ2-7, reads GAGVSQSPSNKVTEKGKDVELRCDPISGHTALYWYRQSLGQGLEFLIYFQGNSAPDKSGLPSDRFSAERTGGSVSTLTIQRTQQEDSAVYLCASSFDRASYEQYFGPGTRLTVT.

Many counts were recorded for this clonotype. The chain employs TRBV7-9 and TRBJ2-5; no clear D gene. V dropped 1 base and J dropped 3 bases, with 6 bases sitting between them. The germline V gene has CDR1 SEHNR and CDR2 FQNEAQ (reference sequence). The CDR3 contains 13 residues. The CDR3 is CASSLDQKETQYF. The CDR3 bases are TGTGCCAGCAGCTTAGACCAGAAAGAGACCCAGTACTTC.

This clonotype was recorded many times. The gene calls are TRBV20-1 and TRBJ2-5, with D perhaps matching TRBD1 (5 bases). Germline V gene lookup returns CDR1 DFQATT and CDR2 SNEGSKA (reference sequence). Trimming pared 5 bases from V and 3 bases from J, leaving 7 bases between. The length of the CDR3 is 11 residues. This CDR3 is CSAGREETQYF. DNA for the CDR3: TGCAGTGCTGGCAGGGAAGAGACCCAGTACTTC.

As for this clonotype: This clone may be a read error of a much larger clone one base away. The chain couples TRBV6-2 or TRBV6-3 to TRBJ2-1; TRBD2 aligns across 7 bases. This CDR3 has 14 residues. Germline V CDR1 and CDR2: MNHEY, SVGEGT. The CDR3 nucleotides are TGTTCCAGCAGTCCCGGGGGGATGAACAATGAGCAGTTCTTC. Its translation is CSSSPGGMNNEQFF.

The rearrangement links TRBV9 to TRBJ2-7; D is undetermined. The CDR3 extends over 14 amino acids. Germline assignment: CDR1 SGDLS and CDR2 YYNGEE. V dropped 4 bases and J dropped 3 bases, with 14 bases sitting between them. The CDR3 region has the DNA TGTGCCAGCAGCCCAGTTCCCCAGGACTACGAGCAGTACTTC. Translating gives CASSPVPQDYEQYF.

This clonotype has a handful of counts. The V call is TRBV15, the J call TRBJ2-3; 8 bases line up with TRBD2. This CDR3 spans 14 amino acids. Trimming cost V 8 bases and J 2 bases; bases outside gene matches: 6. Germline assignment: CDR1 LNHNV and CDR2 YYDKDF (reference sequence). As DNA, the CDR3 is TGTGCCACCGGGACGGGGGGGTACACAGATACGCAGTATTTT. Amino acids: CATGTGGYTDTQYF.

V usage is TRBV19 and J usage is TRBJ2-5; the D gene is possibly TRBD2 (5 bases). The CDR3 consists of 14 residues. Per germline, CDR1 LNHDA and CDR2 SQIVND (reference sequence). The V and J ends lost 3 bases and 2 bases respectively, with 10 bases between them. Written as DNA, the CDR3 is TGTGCCAGTAGTATCCGCGGGCCTCAAGAGACCCAGTACTTC. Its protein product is CASSIRGPQETQYF.

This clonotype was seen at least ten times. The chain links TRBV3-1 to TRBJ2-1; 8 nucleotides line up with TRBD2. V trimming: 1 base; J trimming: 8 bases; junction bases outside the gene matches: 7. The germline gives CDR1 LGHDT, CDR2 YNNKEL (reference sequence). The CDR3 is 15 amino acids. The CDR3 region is CASSQAGGPVDEQFF. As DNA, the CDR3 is TGTGCCAGCAGCCAAGCGGGGGGGCCGGTCGATGAGCAGTTCTTC.